Following are 32 T cell receptor beta chains from one sample sequenced in a study of CD8 T cells in ankylosing spondylitis. One entry per CDR3 protein results from TCRdb running MiXCR on the 5' RACE reads. The sample includes around 130,000 distinct CDR3 sequences, roughly 6.6% seen only once; the top ten take roughly an eighth. Sequenced: blood, either unsorted or a sorted T cell fraction (not recorded which). These receptors were collected from a male donor with ankylosing spondylitis or in good health (not recorded which).

Of note for this clonotype: A much larger clone lies a single base off, so this may be a read error. The V and J genes are TRBV7-2 and TRBJ2-1, with 11 bases that match TRBD2. The V gene end was trimmed by 4 bases and the J gene end by 9 bases; junction bases not matched to a gene: 8. Per the germline V gene, CDR1 is SGHTA and CDR2 is FQGNSA. The CDR3 runs 15 residues. This chain's CDR3 is CASSSALAGVPEQFF. In DNA, the CDR3 is TGTGCCAGCAGCTCAGCACTAGCGGGAGTTCCTGAGCAGTTCTTC. Full variable domain (rest looked up from reference TRBV7-2 and TRBJ2-1): GAGVSQSPSNKVTEKGKDVELRCDPISGHTALYWYRQSLGQGLEFLIYFQGNSAPDKSGLPSDRFSAERTGGSVSTLTIQRTQQEDSAVYLCASSSALAGVPEQFFGPGTRLTVL.

At least ten counts were recorded for this clonotype. The rearrangement uses TRBV5-6 and TRBJ2-7; no definite D call. The CDR3 extends over 12 amino acids. Looked up from germline, CDR1 is SGHDT and CDR2 is YYEEEE. V gave up 4 bases and J gave up 0 bases, with 5 bases separating them. The CDR3 sequence is CASSTNSYEQYF. DNA of the CDR3: TGTGCCAGCAGCACAAACTCCTACGAGCAGTACTTC.

Ten or more counts support this clonotype. The chain joins TRBV7-3 to TRBJ2-1; 11 bases line up with TRBD2. J gave up 8 bases and V 5 bases, and 14 bases lay outside the gene matches. The CDR3 sequence is 17 residues long. Germline lookup yields CDR1 SGHTA and CDR2 FQGTGA. In DNA, the CDR3 is TGTGCCAGCAGCCTCACACTTAGCGGGGGGGCCCTCGATGAGCAGTTCTTC. Translated, it gives CASSLTLSGGALDEQFF.

This chain connects TRBV27 to TRBJ2-5; D is uncertain. V was shortened by 10 bases and J by 4 bases, with 13 bases between the two germline ends. Germline CDR1 reads MNHEY; CDR2 reads SMNVEV (reference sequence). This CDR3 is built from 12 residues. The CDR3 here is CATGPFRETQYF. The CDR3, as DNA: TGTGCCACCGGTCCTTTTAGAGAGACCCAGTACTTC.

This clonotype was observed at least ten times. The CDR3 is CASIRRVQETQYF. The CDR3 DNA reads as TGTGCCAGCATTAGGCGGGTCCAAGAGACCCAGTACTTC. The rearrangement links TRBV2 to TRBJ2-5, with D possibly being TRBD2 (5 bases). Germline CDR1 is SNHLY and CDR2 is FYNNEI. V was shortened by 7 bases and J by 1 base, with 10 bases between the two germline ends. The CDR3 extends over 13 amino acids.

This clonotype was detected many times. J is TRBJ2-2 and V is TRBV24-1, with TRBD2 identical over 9 bases. CDR1 is KGHDR and CDR2 is SFDVKD in the germline V gene. The CDR3 is 15 amino acids. V lost 5 bases and J lost 6; bases outside the gene matches: 6. CDR3 DNA: TGTGCCACCAGTGTTATAGCGGGAGAGGCCGGGGAGCTGTTTTTT. This translates into CATSVIAGEAGELFF.

This clonotype has at least ten counts. The V gene is TRBV5-5, the J gene TRBJ2-1; D not certain. The CDR3 spans 13 residues. The V and J ends lost 1 base and 3 bases respectively, with 5 bases between them. The germline V gene has CDR1 SGHKS and CDR2 YYEKEE (reference sequence). The CDR3 loop reads CASSLTDYNEQFF. Here the CDR3 DNA reads TGTGCCAGCAGCTTGACGGACTACAATGAGCAGTTCTTC.

The sample holds many counts of this clonotype. The rearrangement joins TRBV6-2 or TRBV6-3 to TRBJ2-1; D call uncertain. V was clipped by 6 bases and J by 4 bases, with 22 bases between them. CDR3 length equals 17 residues. CDR1 MNHEY and CDR2 SVGEGT come from the germline V gene. For the CDR3, the DNA is TGTGCCAGCAGCCTAAGCCCTGGTAGTATGGGGTACAATGAGCAGTTCTTC. The encoded protein is CASSLSPGSMGYNEQFF.

The rearrangement links TRBV7-9 to TRBJ2-1; D not resolved. The CDR3 is made up of 15 amino acids. Germline V gives CDR1 SEHNR, CDR2 FQNEAQ (reference sequence). V shed 6 bases and J shed 0 bases, with 12 bases lying between them. This chain's CDR3 is CASSRLFSSYNEQFF. Here the CDR3 DNA reads TGTGCCAGCAGTAGGCTATTCAGCTCCTACAATGAGCAGTTCTTC.

There are many counts of this clonotype. Germline and junction disagree at one end, which may indicate a read error. This chain links TRBV30 with TRBJ2-3, with 12 bases aligning to TRBD2. This CDR3 contains 12 residues. The V gene's germline CDR1 is GTSNPN and CDR2 SVGIG (reference sequence). CDR3 sequence: CARRTSGITQYF. CDR3 coding DNA: TGTGCCCGGAGGACTAGCGGGATAACGCAGTATTTT.

This clonotype was found a few times. This chain links TRBV20-1 with TRBJ2-7; 8 positions match TRBD2. Trimming took 6 bases from V and 6 from J; bases not matched to a gene: 10. In germline, CDR1 is DFQATT, CDR2 SNEGSKA (reference sequence). The CDR3 is 13 amino acids. In DNA, the CDR3 is TGCAGTGCCTTGGGGACTAGTGCTCGCGAGCAGTACTTC. Translation gives CSALGTSAREQYF.

This clonotype came up many times. The chain couples TRBV23-1 to TRBJ1-1; D gene ambiguous. TRBV23-1 is designated an ORF whose function remains uncertain. This CDR3 is 16 amino acids long. V lost 2 bases, J lost 2 bases, and 15 bases lay in between. CDR3 in DNA: TGCGCCAGCAGTCAAATCGCAGGACTGACTAACACTGAAGCTTTCTTT. Protein sequence: CASSQIAGLTNTEAFF.

This clonotype was recorded at least ten times. The V and J genes are TRBV7-9 and TRBJ1-1, with 7 nucleotides matching TRBD1. The CDR3 has 17 residues. Germline assignment: CDR1 SEHNR and CDR2 FQNEAQ (reference sequence). V shed 1 base and J 0 bases; nucleotides not matched to a gene: 8. Here the CDR3 reads CASSLEGDSRLNTEAFF. CDR3 coding DNA: TGTGCCAGCAGCTTAGAGGGGGACAGCCGACTGAACACTGAAGCTTTCTTT.

This clonotype appeared many times. The V call is TRBV4-1, the J call TRBJ2-5; no clear D gene. V shed 0 bases and J shed 5 bases, with 7 bases lying between them. The CDR3 consists of 13 residues. Germline-derived CDR1 and CDR2 are MGHRA and YSYEKL. CDR3 region: CASSQESVETQYF. The CDR3, as DNA: TGCGCCAGCAGCCAAGAGTCCGTCGAGACCCAGTACTTC.

This clonotype has only a few counts. V gene TRBV5-5 combines with J gene TRBJ2-7; D unresolved. The CDR3 is 14 amino acids. CDR1 is SGHKS and CDR2 is YYEKEE in the germline V gene (reference sequence). V lost 2 bases to trimming and J lost 0 bases, with 9 bases between them. CDR3 bases: TGTGCCAGCAGCTTCGGAATCGGCTCCTACGAGCAGTACTTC. As protein: CASSFGIGSYEQYF.

The chain has TRBV12-3 or TRBV12-4 and TRBJ2-3, with D unresolved. This CDR3 is built from 12 residues. V dropped 5 bases and J dropped 6 bases, with 9 bases sitting between them. The CDR3 is CASSPTSDTQYF. CDR3 DNA sequence: TGTGCCAGCAGTCCTACAAGCGATACGCAGTATTTT.

This clonotype was recorded at least ten times. This chain uses TRBV20-1 with TRBJ1-1; no clear D. V was clipped by 6 bases and J by 4 bases, with 15 bases between them. This CDR3 is built from 13 residues. Germline V gene lookup returns CDR1 DFQATT and CDR2 SNEGSKA (reference sequence). The CDR3 DNA follows: TGCAGTGCCCCGTCTCGGTCGAGCACTGAAGCTTTCTTT. Translation gives CSAPSRSSTEAFF.

This clonotype was observed many times. The chain joins TRBV7-9 to TRBJ1-1; D is ambiguous. The CDR3 spans 12 residues. The ends were cut back, 0 bases at V and 13 bases at J, with 12 bases in the middle. Germline values: CDR1 SEHNR, CDR2 FQNEAQ (reference sequence). The CDR3 sequence: CASSLAAGKDFF. CDR3 bases: TGTGCCAGCAGCTTAGCGGCAGGAAAGGATTTCTTT.

This clonotype showed up many times. The rearrangement uses TRBV7-3 and TRBJ2-1; 8 positions match TRBD2. CDR1 is SGHTA and CDR2 is FQGTGA in the germline V gene. J was trimmed by 4 bases and V by 2 bases; bases with no gene match: 4. The CDR3 has 15 amino acids. The CDR3 loop reads CASSLAGGRYNEQFF. DNA of the CDR3: TGTGCCAGCAGCTTAGCGGGAGGCCGGTACAATGAGCAGTTCTTC.

This clonotype was seen ten or more times. V usage is TRBV7-7 and J usage is TRBJ2-2, with 8 positions matching TRBD2. From germline, CDR1 is SSHAT and CDR2 FNYEAQ (reference sequence). The CDR3 is made up of 18 amino acids. With V trimmed by 1 base and J by 0 bases, 7 bases remained unmatched. In DNA, the CDR3 is TGTGCCAGCAGCTTAGTTGGTAGCGGGGCCTCGAACACCGGGGAGCTGTTTTTT. Protein sequence: CASSLVGSGASNTGELFF. The whole variable domain, remainder taken from reference TRBV7-7 and TRBJ2-2, is GAGVSQSPRYKVTKRGQDVTLRCDPISSHATLYWYQQALGQGPEFLTYFNYEAQPDKSGLPSDRFSAERPEGSISTLTIQRTEQRDSAMYRCASSLVGSGASNTGELFFGEGSRLTVL.

Many counts were recorded for this clonotype. This chain connects TRBV5-1 to TRBJ1-5; D not certain. This CDR3 comprises 15 residues. Trimming left V 0 bases short and J 0 bases short, with 7 bases between. Germline assignment: CDR1 SGHRS and CDR2 YFSETQ. CDR3 in amino acids: CASSLGTASNQPQHF. The CDR3 DNA sequence: TGCGCCAGCAGCTTGGGGACGGCTAGCAATCAGCCCCAGCATTTT.

There are many counts of this clonotype. This rearrangement joins TRBV20-1 to TRBJ2-1, with TRBD2 matching over 10 bases. The CDR3 loop spans 16 amino acids. Per the germline V gene, CDR1 is DFQATT and CDR2 is SNEGSKA (reference sequence). Trimming cost V 4 bases and J 4 bases; bases outside gene matches: 10. The CDR3 nucleotides read TGCAGTGCTACCGATCGGGCTAGCGGGAGATACAATGAGCAGTTCTTC. It translates to CSATDRASGRYNEQFF.

The sample holds many counts of this clonotype. The chain recombines TRBV4-1 with TRBJ2-1; D is possibly TRBD2 (6 bases). Trimming pared 0 bases from V and 8 bases from J, leaving 11 bases between. Germline values: CDR1 MGHRA, CDR2 YSYEKL. This CDR3 is 14 amino acids long. The CDR3 is CASSQDGSGDEQFF. In nucleotides, the CDR3 is TGCGCCAGCAGCCAAGATGGATCGGGGGATGAGCAGTTCTTC.

This clonotype came up many times. J is TRBJ2-1 and V is TRBV29-1; 7 bases agree with TRBD2. Germline assignment: CDR1 SQVTM and CDR2 ANQGSEA. The CDR3 length is 16 residues. V shed 3 bases, J shed 4 bases, and the junction held 12 bases outside the gene matches. CDR3 in amino acids: CSVDALAAFLYNEQFF. The CDR3 bases are TGCAGCGTTGATGCGCTAGCGGCATTTTTGTACAATGAGCAGTTCTTC.

The table lists this clonotype with many counts. V gene TRBV5-1 combines with J gene TRBJ2-5, with 9 bases matching TRBD1. Trimming removed 5 bases from V and 2 bases from J; junction bases left unmatched: 4. CDR1 SGHRS and CDR2 YFSETQ come from the germline V gene. CDR3 length equals 14 residues. In DNA form, the CDR3 reads TGCGCCAGCAGTCTCGACAGGGGGCAAGAGACCCAGTACTTC. Its protein is CASSLDRGQETQYF.

The rearrangement joins TRBV30 to TRBJ1-4; no reliable D call. The V end was cut by 2 bases, the J end by 8 bases, with 6 bases between. The CDR3 is 11 residues long. CDR1 is GTSNPN, CDR2 SVGIG, per germline (reference sequence). The CDR3 here is CAWSIREKLFF. In nucleotides, the CDR3 is TGTGCCTGGAGTATCAGAGAAAAACTGTTTTTT.

This clonotype was detected many times. The chain is built from TRBV12-3 or TRBV12-4 and TRBJ2-1; possibly TRBD1 for D (5 bases). V shed 3 bases and J shed 16 bases, with 16 bases lying between them. The CDR3 is 12 residues long. The CDR3 protein is CASSLATQRGFF. For the CDR3, the DNA is TGTGCCAGCAGTTTGGCCACACAAAGGGGTTTCTTC.

This clonotype was recorded at least ten times. This chain links TRBV28 with TRBJ2-3, with a weak D call TRBD2 (6 bases). The CDR3 runs to 14 residues. Trimming cost V 7 bases and J 4 bases, with 15 bases left between them. Germline V gene lookup returns CDR1 MDHEN and CDR2 SYDVKM. The CDR3 protein is CASTPGRMADTQYF. The CDR3 DNA follows: TGTGCCAGCACCCCCGGGAGAATGGCAGATACGCAGTATTTT.

This clonotype has ten or more counts. The chain joins TRBV20-1 to TRBJ2-7; 7 bases align to TRBD1. Germline V CDR1 and CDR2: DFQATT, SNEGSKA (reference sequence). Trimming took 5 bases from V and 5 from J; bases not matched to a gene: 6. The CDR3 has 12 residues. As DNA, the CDR3 is TGCAGTGCTCCGCGACAGGGCAACGAGCAGTACTTC. Residues: CSAPRQGNEQYF.

This clonotype was seen ten or more times. The chain combines TRBV5-1 with TRBJ2-3; 8 positions agree with TRBD2. Trimming removed 2 bases from V and 3 bases from J; junction bases left unmatched: 2. CDR3 size: 14 residues. Germline lookup yields CDR1 SGHRS and CDR2 YFSETQ. The CDR3 DNA sequence: TGCGCCAGCAGCTTCGGGACTAGAACAGATACGCAGTATTTT. Amino acid sequence: CASSFGTRTDTQYF. The full variable domain, completed using reference TRBV5-1 and TRBJ2-3, is KAGVTQTPRYLIKTRGQQVTLSCSPISGHRSVSWYQQTPGQGLQFLFEYFSETQRNKGNFPGRFSGRQFSNSRSEMNVSTLELGDSALYLCASSFGTRTDTQYFGPGTRLTVL.

About this clonotype: A read error may be the cause here, since a much bigger clone is one base away. The chain recombines TRBV20-1 with TRBJ1-1; possibly TRBD1 for D (6 bases). The germline gives CDR1 DFQATT, CDR2 SNEGSKA (reference sequence). The CDR3 is 13 residues long. Trimming cost V 6 bases and J 2 bases, with 13 bases left between them. The CDR3 spells CSAIMTGNTEAFF. Written as DNA, the CDR3 is TGCAGTGCCATCATGACAGGCAACACTGAAGCTTTCTTT.

This clonotype was seen ten or more times. The chain carries TRBV25-1 and TRBJ2-7, with D perhaps matching TRBD1 or TRBD2 (5 bases each). The V and J ends lost 8 bases and 5 bases respectively, with 16 bases between them. Germline-derived CDR1 and CDR2 are MGHDK and SYGVNS. The CDR3 consists of 13 residues. CDR3 loop: CASLLGVYHEQYF. DNA for the CDR3: TGTGCCAGCCTCTTGGGGGTATACCACGAGCAGTACTTC.